This TCR beta chain stems from a study of response to subunit inactivated influenza vaccine. Study-wide findings and caveats: It was the authors' suggestion that each seasonal influenza vaccination recruits few new T cells.

One entry per CDR3 protein, called by TCRdb with MiXCR from the RT-PCR reads. The table has under 800,000 distinct CDR3 sequences, roughly 14% seen once. This clonotype came up a few times. What it recognizes is unknown. This specimen was PBMCs from blood, taken approximately 15 days before vaccination. The sequence was obtained from a middle-aged man who received an inactivated influenza vaccine.

CDR3 DNA: TGTGCCAGCAGTACGGACAGTTTCAATGAGCAGTTCTTC. Translated: CASSTDSFNEQFF. The chain joins TRBV6-6 to TRBJ2-1; the D gene is possibly TRBD1 (6 bases). CDR3 length equals 13 residues. Trimming stripped 5 bases from V and 6 bases from J, with 11 bases between. In germline, CDR1 is MNHNY, CDR2 SVGAGI (reference sequence).